This section outlines one T cell receptor (beta chain) sequence together with its context. Survey-level TCR beta sequencing used the immunoSEQ assay. Profiling relied on immunoSEQ multiplex PCR, and the TCRdb table lists in-frame clones only, not all of them. Among under 55,000 clones listed, approximately 93% were seen once. The CDR3 is made up of 15 amino acids. Trimming removed 3 bases at V and 1 base at J, with 13 bases between. The germline gives CDR1 ENHRY, CDR2 SYGVKD. Sequencing was performed on PBMCs. The clonotype was recovered from a man aged 35 to 55 with rheumatoid arthritis. This chain links TRBV10-3 with TRBJ2-7; perhaps TRBD1 as D (6 bases). The CDR3 sequence: CAISDPGQKSYEQYF. The CDR3 DNA sequence: TGTGCCATCAGTGACCCCGGACAGAAATCCTACGAGCAGTACTTC.